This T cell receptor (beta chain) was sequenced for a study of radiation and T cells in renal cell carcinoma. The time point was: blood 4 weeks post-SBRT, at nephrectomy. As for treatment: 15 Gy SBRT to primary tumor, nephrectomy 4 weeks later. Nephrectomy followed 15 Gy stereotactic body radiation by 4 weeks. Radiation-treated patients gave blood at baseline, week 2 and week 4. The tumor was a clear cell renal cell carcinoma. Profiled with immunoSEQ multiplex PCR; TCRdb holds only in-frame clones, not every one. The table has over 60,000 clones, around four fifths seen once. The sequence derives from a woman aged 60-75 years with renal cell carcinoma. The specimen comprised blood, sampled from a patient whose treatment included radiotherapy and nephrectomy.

CDR3 amino acids: CASGPPEGGTDTQYF. The CDR3 bases are TGTGCTAGTGGTCCACCAGAAGGAGGTACAGATACGCAGTATTTT. The V and J genes are TRBV12-5 and TRBJ2-3, with TRBD2 as a possible D gene (5 bases). CDR3 length equals 15 residues. V gave up 5 bases and J gave up 3 bases, with 15 bases separating them. The germline gives CDR1 LGHNT, CDR2 FRNRAP.